These 26 T cell receptor beta chains were sequenced from one sample in a study of OX40 agonist ivuxolimab in advanced cancers. Generated by immunoSEQ multiplex PCR, the TCRdb table keeps only in-frame clones and is missing some. Among about 89,000 clones, roughly 93% were seen once, and the ten largest hold around 0.72%. The source material was CD4+ or CD8+ T cells sorted from blood, sampled in a trial of the OX40 agonist ivuxolimab. Every receptor here comes from an adult with an advanced solid tumor such as melanoma, head and neck, liver or kidney cancer.

The genes are TRBV7-6 and TRBJ2-3; D remains ambiguous. Trimming left V 5 bases short and J 4 bases short, with 19 bases between. Germline V gene data show CDR1 as SGHVS and CDR2 as FNYEAQ. CDR3 length equals 16 residues. CDR3 in amino acids: CASSPIVGRVSDTQYF. The CDR3 nucleotides are TGTGCCAGCAGCCCTATCGTAGGACGAGTCTCAGATACGCAGTATTTT. The full variable domain, in which reference TRBV7-6 and TRBJ2-3 provide the parts outside the CDR3, is GAGVSQSPRYKVTKRGQDVALRCDPISGHVSLYWYRQALGQGPEFLTYFNYEAQQDKSGLPNDRFSAERPEGSISTLTIQRTEQRDSAMYRCASSPIVGRVSDTQYFGPGTRLTVL.

This clone was seen once. The rearrangement uses TRBV28 and TRBJ1-1; D gene ambiguous. V was shortened by 6 bases and J by 0 bases, with 8 bases between the two germline ends. The CDR3 has 13 residues. Germline values: CDR1 MDHEN, CDR2 SYDVKM. The chain's CDR3 is CASSTRMNTEAFF. The CDR3, as DNA: TGTGCCAGCAGCACCAGAATGAACACTGAAGCTTTCTTT. Variable domain in full (rest from reference TRBV28 and TRBJ1-1): DVKVTQSSRYLVKRTGEKVFLECVQDMDHENMFWYRQDPGLGLRLIYFSYDVKMKEKGDIPEGYSVSREKKERFSLILESASTNQTSMYLCASSTRMNTEAFFGQGTRLTVV.

This chain connects TRBV5-1 to TRBJ2-7, with 12 positions matching TRBD2. In germline, CDR1 is SGHRS, CDR2 YFSETQ. J was trimmed by 3 bases and V by 1 base; bases with no gene match: 5. The CDR3 contains 16 residues. CDR3 bases: TGCGCCAGCAGCTTGCGGCTAGCGGGAGGGAGCTACGAGCAGTACTTC. Its translation: CASSLRLAGGSYEQYF.

This chain joins TRBV5-1 and TRBJ2-6, with 8 bases that match TRBD2. The CDR3 runs to 22 residues. V was clipped by 0 bases and J by 0 bases; unmatched bases: 17. From germline, CDR1 is SGHRS and CDR2 YFSETQ. CDR3 DNA sequence: TGCGCCAGCAGCTTGGCCGCAGGGGCCAGCGCGGGGGGCCACTCTGGGGCCAACGTCCTGACTTTC. Protein sequence: CASSLAAGASAGGHSGANVLTF.

The chain uses TRBV7-2 and TRBJ2-5; D not resolved. CDR1 is SGHTA, CDR2 FQGNSA, per germline. CDR3 length: 14 residues. Between the trimmed V and J ends, which lost 2 bases and 4 bases, there was a span of 11 bases. The chain's CDR3 is CASSLSNARETQYF. The CDR3 DNA sequence: TGTGCCAGCAGCTTATCAAACGCGCGAGAGACCCAGTACTTC.

V is TRBV19 and J is TRBJ1-1; D is perhaps TRBD1 (5 bases). Germline CDR1 reads LNHDA; CDR2 reads SQIVND (reference sequence). Trimming pared 5 bases from V and 3 bases from J, leaving 16 bases between. The length of the CDR3 is 15 residues. The CDR3 sequence is CASSGGHAGDTEAFF. In DNA form, the CDR3 reads TGTGCCAGTAGTGGAGGACACGCGGGGGACACTGAAGCTTTCTTT.

Concerning this clone itself: The identical CDR3 is also encoded by other nucleotide sequences in the sample. The chain links TRBV19 to TRBJ2-3, with no clear D. The CDR3 has 13 amino acids. V lost 4 bases to trimming and J lost 0 bases, with 5 bases between them. Germline-derived CDR1 and CDR2 are LNHDA and SQIVND (reference sequence). This chain's CDR3 is CASSSGSTDTQYF. The DNA for the CDR3 is TGTGCCAGTAGTAGCGGTAGCACAGATACGCAGTATTTT.

This rearrangement joins TRBV18 to TRBJ2-1; the D is unclear. V was trimmed by 5 bases and J by 5 bases, leaving 10 bases between them. This CDR3 comprises 13 residues. Germline values: CDR1 KGHSH, CDR2 LQKENI. The CDR3 here is CASSILADNEQFF. DNA for the CDR3: TGTGCCAGCTCAATACTGGCCGACAATGAGCAGTTCTTC.

The rearrangement links TRBV5-1 to TRBJ1-2, with D unresolved. V was shortened by 0 bases and J by 5 bases, with 11 bases between the two germline ends. This CDR3 is 14 amino acids long. Germline values: CDR1 SGHRS, CDR2 YFSETQ. The CDR3 DNA reads TGCGCCAGCAGCTTGGGGGTTCTAGAGTATGGCTACACCTTC. This sequence encodes CASSLGVLEYGYTF.

J is TRBJ1-1 and V is TRBV7-2; tentatively, D is TRBD1 (5 bases). This CDR3 is 13 amino acids long. V was pared by 9 bases and J by 2 bases, with 13 bases between. Per germline, CDR1 SGHTA and CDR2 FQGNSA. DNA of the CDR3: TGTGCCAGTATCAAGGGGTTAAACACTGAAGCTTTCTTT. Translation gives CASIKGLNTEAFF.

This clone was seen more than once but under ten times. The CDR3 loop reads CGTSGANSYNEQFF. In DNA, the CDR3 is TGTGGGACTAGCGGGGCAAACTCCTACAATGAGCAGTTCTTC. The chain joins TRBV19 to TRBJ2-1; 12 bases align to TRBD2. Per germline, CDR1 LNHDA and CDR2 SQIVND (reference sequence). This CDR3 comprises 14 residues.

The chain uses TRBV28 and TRBJ2-1; D not resolved. V lost 8 bases and J 0 bases, leaving 11 bases between the germline ends. The germline V gene has CDR1 MDHEN and CDR2 SYDVKM. This CDR3 is 14 amino acids long. The CDR3 sequence is CASLHGSSYNEQFF. CDR3 sequence (DNA): TGTGCCAGCCTCCACGGAAGCTCCTACAATGAGCAGTTCTTC.

The chain's CDR3 is CAWSPGAGGQFF. The CDR3 DNA reads TGTGCCTGGAGTCCGGGGGCTGGGGGGCAGTTCTTC. This chain joins TRBV30 and TRBJ2-1, with D perhaps matching TRBD1 or TRBD2 (6 bases each). Germline CDR1 is GTSNPN and CDR2 is SVGIG (reference sequence). The CDR3 contains 12 residues. Trimming took 2 bases from V and 12 from J, leaving 14 bases between them.

A note on this clone: Mismatch with germline at one junction end may stem from a read error. J is TRBJ2-3 and V is TRBV7-6, with D maybe TRBD1 (6 bases). Per the germline V gene, CDR1 is SGHVS and CDR2 is FNYEAQ. The CDR3 length is 15 residues. The CDR3 DNA sequence: TGTGCCAGCAGTTTAGTGGGGCAGGGGTCAGATACGCAGTATTTT. This translates into CASSLVGQGSDTQYF.

J is TRBJ2-1 and V is TRBV5-5; TRBD2 aligns across 13 bases. V shed 5 bases and J 8 bases; nucleotides not matched to a gene: 7. The CDR3 length is 15 residues. CDR1 and CDR2 (germline): SGHKS, YYEKEE (reference sequence). The CDR3 DNA follows: TGTGCCAGCAGTTTGACTAGCGGGAGGCTCGATGAGCAGTTCTTC. Protein sequence: CASSLTSGRLDEQFF.

The chain has TRBV7-8 and TRBJ2-5; D unclear. Trimming took off 4 bases at V and 8 bases at J, with 26 bases between the two ends. The germline V gene encodes CDR1 SGHVS and CDR2 FQNEAQ. This CDR3 region has 17 residues. CDR3 in amino acids: CASSSAVSPAEKETQYF. DNA for the CDR3: TGTGCCAGCAGCTCCGCGGTGAGCCCAGCCGAGAAGGAAACCCAGTACTTC. Combining the CDR3 with reference TRBV7-8 and TRBJ2-5 gives the whole variable domain GAGVSQSPRYKVAKRGQDVALRCDPISGHVSLFWYQQALGQGPEFLTYFQNEAQLDKSGLPSDRFFAERPEGSVSTLKIQRTQQEDSAVYLCASSSAVSPAEKETQYFGPGTRLLVL.

Only one count was recorded for this clone. The chain employs TRBV7-2 and TRBJ2-7, with 9 bases matching TRBD2. Germline V CDR1 and CDR2: SGHTA, FQGNSA. Trimming took 5 bases from V and 1 from J; bases not matched to a gene: 6. This CDR3 region has 15 residues. The CDR3 sequence is CASSPERGVSYEQYF. The CDR3 DNA reads TGTGCCAGCAGCCCCGAGCGGGGGGTTTCCTACGAGCAGTACTTC.

This CDR3 is CASSSGTYMNTEAFF. The CDR3 coding sequence is TGTGCCAGCAGCTCCGGGACATACATGAACACTGAAGCTTTCTTT. The rearrangement uses TRBV7-2 and TRBJ1-1; maybe TRBD1 (6 bases). Trimming cost V 4 bases and J 0 bases, with 12 bases left between them. The CDR3 totals 15 residues. The V gene's germline CDR1 is SGHTA and CDR2 FQGNSA.

The CDR3 loop reads CAWSAGQGDTDTQYF. CDR3 nucleotide sequence: TGTGCCTGGAGTGCAGGACAGGGCGACACAGATACGCAGTATTTT. The rearrangement uses TRBV30 and TRBJ2-3; the match to TRBD1 covers 8 bases. Germline CDR1 reads GTSNPN; CDR2 reads SVGIG (reference sequence). This CDR3 region has 15 residues. Germline trimming cut 1 base from V and 2 bases from J; bases unmatched to any gene: 5.

The rearrangement joins TRBV27 to TRBJ2-1, with 8 bases lining up with TRBD2. J lost 1 base, V lost 5 bases, and 7 bases had no gene match. The CDR3 is 16 amino acids. Germline lookup yields CDR1 MNHEY and CDR2 SMNVEV (reference sequence). In DNA, the CDR3 is TGTGCCAGCAGTATTCGACTAGCGCTTTCCTACAATGAGCAGTTCTTC. Its translation: CASSIRLALSYNEQFF.

The chain uses TRBV30 and TRBJ1-4, with D unclear. The V and J ends lost 0 bases and 4 bases respectively, with 6 bases between them. The length of the CDR3 is 13 residues. Germline V gene data show CDR1 as GTSNPN and CDR2 as SVGIG (reference sequence). The CDR3 nucleotides read TGTGCCTGGAGTGTACAGATTAATGAAAAACTGTTTTTT. The encoded protein is CAWSVQINEKLFF.

A single count supports this clone. CDR3 sequence reads: CASSPSGTPQETQYF. CDR3 DNA sequence: TGTGCCAGCTCACCTTCCGGGACCCCCCAAGAGACCCAGTACTTC. The J gene is TRBJ2-5, the V gene TRBV18; either TRBD1 or TRBD2 may fit D (5 bases each). The CDR3 spans 15 residues. Trimming took off 3 bases at V and 1 base at J, with 12 bases between the two ends. CDR1 KGHSH and CDR2 LQKENI come from the germline V gene. Together with reference TRBV18 and TRBJ2-5, the CDR3 gives the full variable domain: NAGVMQNPRHLVRRRGQEARLRCSPMKGHSHVYWYRQLPEEGLKFMVYLQKENIIDESGMPKERFSAEFPKEGPSILRIQQVVRGDSAAYFCASSPSGTPQETQYFGPGTRLLVL.

The V gene is TRBV2, the J gene TRBJ2-2; 8 bases line up with TRBD1. Germline-derived CDR1 and CDR2 are SNHLY and FYNNEI. The CDR3 is 16 residues long. V lost 3 bases and J lost 4; bases outside the gene matches: 7. Here the CDR3 reads CASSDGRGPSTGELFF. The CDR3 region has the DNA TGTGCCAGCAGTGATGGCAGGGGGCCCTCCACCGGGGAGCTGTTTTTT.

The V gene is TRBV11-2, the J gene TRBJ2-7; 13 positions match TRBD2. The trim removed 5 bases at V and 2 bases at J, leaving 3 bases unmatched. CDR3 length: 15 amino acids. Germline V CDR1 and CDR2: SGHAT, FQNNGV. The CDR3 region is CASSRLAGGAYEQYF. The CDR3 nucleotides are TGTGCCAGCAGCCGACTAGCGGGGGGCGCCTACGAGCAGTACTTC.

This clone has just one count. The genes are TRBV6-5 and TRBJ2-7; 7 nucleotides agree with TRBD1. Germline CDR1 is MNHEY and CDR2 is SVGAGI. The CDR3 runs to 14 residues. The V and J ends lost 7 bases and 2 bases, in that order; junction bases with no gene match: 8. DNA of the CDR3: TGTGCCAGCACCCCGAGAGGGGGCGCCTACGAGCAGTACTTC. It is translated as CASTPRGGAYEQYF.

The rearrangement uses TRBV10-3 and TRBJ1-3; D perhaps matches TRBD1 (6 bases). This CDR3 is 17 amino acids long. The V gene's germline CDR1 is ENHRY and CDR2 SYGVKD. V was cut by 0 bases and J by 1 base, with 13 bases left in between. The CDR3 sequence is CAISESAVGTSGNTIYF. CDR3 in DNA: TGTGCCATCAGTGAGTCTGCGGTTGGGACATCTGGAAACACCATATATTTT.